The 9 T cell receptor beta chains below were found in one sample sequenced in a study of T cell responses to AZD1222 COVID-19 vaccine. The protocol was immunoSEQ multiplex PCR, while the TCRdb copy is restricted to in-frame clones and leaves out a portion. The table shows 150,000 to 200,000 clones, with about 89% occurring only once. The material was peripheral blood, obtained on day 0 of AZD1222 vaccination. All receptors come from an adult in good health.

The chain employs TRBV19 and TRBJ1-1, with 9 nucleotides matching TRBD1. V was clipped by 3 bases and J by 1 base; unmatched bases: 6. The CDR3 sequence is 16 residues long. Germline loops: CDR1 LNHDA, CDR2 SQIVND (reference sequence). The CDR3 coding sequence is TGTGCCAGTAGTATGGGCCGGGACAGGGCGAACACTGAAGCTTTCTTT. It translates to CASSMGRDRANTEAFF.

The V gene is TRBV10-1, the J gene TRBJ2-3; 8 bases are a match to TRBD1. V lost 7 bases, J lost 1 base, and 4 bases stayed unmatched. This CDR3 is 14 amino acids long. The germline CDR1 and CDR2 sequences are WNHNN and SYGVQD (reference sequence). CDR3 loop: CASTSGQGTDTQYF. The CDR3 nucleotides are TGCGCCAGCACCTCGGGACAGGGCACAGATACGCAGTATTTT.

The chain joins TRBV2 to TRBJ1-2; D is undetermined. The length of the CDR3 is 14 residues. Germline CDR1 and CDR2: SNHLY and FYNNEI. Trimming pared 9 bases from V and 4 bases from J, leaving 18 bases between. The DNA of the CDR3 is TGTGCCAGTTTACAGAGGGCCCTGGGCTATGGCTACACCTTC. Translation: CASLQRALGYGYTF. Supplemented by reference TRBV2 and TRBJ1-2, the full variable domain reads EPEVTQTPSHQVTQMGQEVILRCVPISNHLYFYWYRQILGQKVEFLVSFYNNEISEKSEIFDDQFSVERPDGSNFTLKIRSTKLEDSAMYFCASLQRALGYGYTFGSGTRLTVV.

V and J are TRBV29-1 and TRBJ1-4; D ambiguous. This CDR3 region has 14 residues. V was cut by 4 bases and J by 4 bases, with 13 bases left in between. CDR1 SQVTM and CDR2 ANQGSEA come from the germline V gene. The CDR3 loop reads CSVGGGRGNEKLFF. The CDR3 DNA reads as TGCAGCGTTGGAGGCGGGCGCGGTAATGAAAAACTGTTTTTT.

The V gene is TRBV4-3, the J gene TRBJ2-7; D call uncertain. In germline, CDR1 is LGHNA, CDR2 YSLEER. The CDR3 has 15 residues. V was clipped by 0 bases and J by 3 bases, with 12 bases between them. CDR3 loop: CASSQEVHSSYEQYF. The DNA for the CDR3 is TGCGCCAGCAGCCAAGAGGTGCACAGCAGCTACGAGCAGTACTTC.

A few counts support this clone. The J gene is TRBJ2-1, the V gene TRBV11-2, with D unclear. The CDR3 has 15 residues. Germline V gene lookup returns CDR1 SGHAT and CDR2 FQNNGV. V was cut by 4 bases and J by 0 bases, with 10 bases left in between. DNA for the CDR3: TGTGCCAGCAGCTCAGTGGAGAGCTCCTACAATGAGCAGTTCTTC. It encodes CASSSVESSYNEQFF.

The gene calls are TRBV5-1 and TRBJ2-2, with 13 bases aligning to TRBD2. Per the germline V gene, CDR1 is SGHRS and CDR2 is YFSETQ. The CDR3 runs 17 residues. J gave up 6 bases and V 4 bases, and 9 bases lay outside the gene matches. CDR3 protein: CASSPGTSGAGAGELFF. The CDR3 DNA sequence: TGCGCCAGCAGCCCTGGGACTAGCGGGGCGGGGGCCGGGGAGCTGTTTTTT.

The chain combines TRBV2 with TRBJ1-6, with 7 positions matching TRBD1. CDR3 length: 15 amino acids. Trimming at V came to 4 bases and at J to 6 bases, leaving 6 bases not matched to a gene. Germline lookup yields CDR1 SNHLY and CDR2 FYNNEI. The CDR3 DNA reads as TGTGCCAGCAGTGTCGAGACAGGGACTAATTCACCCCTCCACTTT. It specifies CASSVETGTNSPLHF. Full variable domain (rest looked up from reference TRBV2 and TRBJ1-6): EPEVTQTPSHQVTQMGQEVILRCVPISNHLYFYWYRQILGQKVEFLVSFYNNEISEKSEIFDDQFSVERPDGSNFTLKIRSTKLEDSAMYFCASSVETGTNSPLHFGNGTRLTVT.

The CDR3 here is CASSSPQGYTEAFF. The CDR3 DNA is TGTGCCAGCAGTTCCCCTCAGGGGTACACTGAAGCTTTCTTT. The rearrangement links TRBV28 to TRBJ1-1; D may be TRBD1 (6 bases). V lost 4 bases and J lost 3, with 12 bases in between. The CDR3 extends over 14 amino acids. Germline CDR1 and CDR2: MDHEN and SYDVKM.